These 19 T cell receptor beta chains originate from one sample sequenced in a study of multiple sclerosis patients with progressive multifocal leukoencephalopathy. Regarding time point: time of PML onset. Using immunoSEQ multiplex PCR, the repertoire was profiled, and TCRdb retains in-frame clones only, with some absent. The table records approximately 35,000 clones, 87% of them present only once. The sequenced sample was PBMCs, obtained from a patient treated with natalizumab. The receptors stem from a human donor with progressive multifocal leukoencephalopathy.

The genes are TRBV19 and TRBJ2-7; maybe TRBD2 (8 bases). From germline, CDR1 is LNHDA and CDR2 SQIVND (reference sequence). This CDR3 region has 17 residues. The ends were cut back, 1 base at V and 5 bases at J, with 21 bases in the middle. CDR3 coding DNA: TGTGCCAGTAGTATAGGACCAGGGGGACTAGGGGTCGACGAGCAGTACTTC. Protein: CASSIGPGGLGVDEQYF. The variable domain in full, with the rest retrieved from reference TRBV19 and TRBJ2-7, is DGGITQSPKYLFRKEGQNVTLSCEQNLNHDAMYWYRQDPGQGLRLIYYSQIVNDFQKGDIAEGYSVSREKKESFPLTVTSAQKNPTAFYLCASSIGPGGLGVDEQYFGPGTRLTVT.

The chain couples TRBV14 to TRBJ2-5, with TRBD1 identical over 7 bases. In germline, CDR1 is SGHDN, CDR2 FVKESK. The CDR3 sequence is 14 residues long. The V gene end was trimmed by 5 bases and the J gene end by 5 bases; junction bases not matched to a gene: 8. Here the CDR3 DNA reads TGTGCCAGCAGCTCACAGGGGCGGTACGAGACCCAGTACTTC. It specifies CASSSQGRYETQYF.

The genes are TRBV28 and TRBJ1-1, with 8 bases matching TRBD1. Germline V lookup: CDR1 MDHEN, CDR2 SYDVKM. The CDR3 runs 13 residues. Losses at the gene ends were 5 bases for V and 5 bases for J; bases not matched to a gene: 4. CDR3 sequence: CASSRQGQTEAFF. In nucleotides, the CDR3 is TGTGCCAGCAGTCGACAGGGGCAAACTGAAGCTTTCTTT.

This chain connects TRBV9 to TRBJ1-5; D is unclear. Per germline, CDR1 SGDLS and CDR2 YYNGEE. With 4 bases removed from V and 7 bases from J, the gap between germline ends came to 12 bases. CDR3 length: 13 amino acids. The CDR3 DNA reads TGTGCCAGCAGCACCCACCCGGGGCAGCCCCAGCATTTT. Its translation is CASSTHPGQPQHF.

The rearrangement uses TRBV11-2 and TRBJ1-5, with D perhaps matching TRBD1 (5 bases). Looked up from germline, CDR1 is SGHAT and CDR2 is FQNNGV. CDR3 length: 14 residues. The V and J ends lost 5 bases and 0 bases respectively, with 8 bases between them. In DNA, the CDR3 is TGTGCCAGCAGCCAGGGAGATAGCAATCAGCCCCAGCATTTT. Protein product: CASSQGDSNQPQHF.

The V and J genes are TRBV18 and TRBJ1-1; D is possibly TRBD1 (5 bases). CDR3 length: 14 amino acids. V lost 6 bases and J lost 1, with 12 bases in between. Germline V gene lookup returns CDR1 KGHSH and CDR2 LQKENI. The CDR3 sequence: CASSPWGENTEAFF. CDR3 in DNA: TGTGCCAGCTCCCCCTGGGGGGAGAACACTGAAGCTTTCTTT.

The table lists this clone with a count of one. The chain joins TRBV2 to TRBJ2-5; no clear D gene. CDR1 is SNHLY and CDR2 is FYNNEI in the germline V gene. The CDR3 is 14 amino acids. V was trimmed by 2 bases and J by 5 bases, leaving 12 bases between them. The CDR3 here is CASSERLVEETQYF. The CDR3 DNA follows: TGTGCCAGCAGTGAACGCCTAGTAGAGGAGACCCAGTACTTC.

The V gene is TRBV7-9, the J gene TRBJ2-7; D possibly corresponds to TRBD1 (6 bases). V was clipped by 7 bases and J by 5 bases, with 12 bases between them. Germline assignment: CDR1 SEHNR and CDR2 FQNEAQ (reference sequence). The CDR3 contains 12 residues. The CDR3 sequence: CASTNRVHEQYF. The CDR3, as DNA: TGTGCCAGCACCAACAGGGTGCACGAGCAGTACTTC.

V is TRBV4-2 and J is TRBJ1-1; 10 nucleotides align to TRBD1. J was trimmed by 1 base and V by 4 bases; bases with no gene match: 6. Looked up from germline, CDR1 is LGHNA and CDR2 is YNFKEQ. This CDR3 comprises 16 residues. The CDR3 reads CASSPGQGLGNTEAFF. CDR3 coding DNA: TGTGCCAGCAGCCCGGGACAGGGGCTGGGGAACACTGAAGCTTTCTTT.

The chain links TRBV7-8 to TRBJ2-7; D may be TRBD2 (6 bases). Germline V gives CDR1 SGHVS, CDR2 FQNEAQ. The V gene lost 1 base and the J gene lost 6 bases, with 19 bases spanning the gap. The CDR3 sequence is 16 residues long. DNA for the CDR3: TGTGCCAGCAGCTTAGTCCGATGGGGGGAGAGGGGCGAGCAGTACTTC. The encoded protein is CASSLVRWGERGEQYF.

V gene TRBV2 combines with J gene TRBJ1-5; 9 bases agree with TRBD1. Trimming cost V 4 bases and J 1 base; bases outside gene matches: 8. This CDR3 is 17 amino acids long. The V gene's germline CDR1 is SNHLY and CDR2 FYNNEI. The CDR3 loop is CASSGGQGGLSNQPQHF. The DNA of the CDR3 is TGTGCCAGCAGTGGGGGACAGGGAGGTTTAAGCAATCAGCCCCAGCATTTT.

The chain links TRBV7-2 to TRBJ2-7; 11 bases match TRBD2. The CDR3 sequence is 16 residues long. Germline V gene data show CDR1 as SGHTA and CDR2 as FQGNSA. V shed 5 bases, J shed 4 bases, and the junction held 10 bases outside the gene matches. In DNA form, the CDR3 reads TGTGCCAGCAGCAGTATAGCGGGAGGGCCGGGGTACGAGCAGTACTTC. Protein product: CASSSIAGGPGYEQYF.

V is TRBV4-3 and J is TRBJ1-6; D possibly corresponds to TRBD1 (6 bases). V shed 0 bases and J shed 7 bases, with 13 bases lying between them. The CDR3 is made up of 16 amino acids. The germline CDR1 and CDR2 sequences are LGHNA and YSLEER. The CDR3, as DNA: TGCGCCAGCAGCCAAGAGACAGGTTCGCGGAATTCACCCCTCCACTTT. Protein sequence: CASSQETGSRNSPLHF.

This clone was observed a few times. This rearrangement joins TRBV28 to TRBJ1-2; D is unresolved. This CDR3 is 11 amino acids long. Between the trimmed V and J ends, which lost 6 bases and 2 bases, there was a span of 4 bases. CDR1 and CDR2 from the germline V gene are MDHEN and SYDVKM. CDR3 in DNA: TGTGCCAGCAGCCCAAACTATGGCTACACCTTC. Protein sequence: CASSPNYGYTF.

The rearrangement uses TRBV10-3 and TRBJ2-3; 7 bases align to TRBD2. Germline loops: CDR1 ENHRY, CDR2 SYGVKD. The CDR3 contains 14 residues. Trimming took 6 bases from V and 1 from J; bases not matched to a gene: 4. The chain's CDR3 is CAISRLAGTDTQYF. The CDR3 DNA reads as TGTGCCATCAGCCGCCTAGCGGGCACAGATACGCAGTATTTT.

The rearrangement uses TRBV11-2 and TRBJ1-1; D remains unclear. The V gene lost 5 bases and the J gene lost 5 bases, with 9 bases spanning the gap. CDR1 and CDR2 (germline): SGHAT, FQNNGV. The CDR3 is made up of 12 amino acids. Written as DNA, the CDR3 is TGTGCCAGCAGCCCGGGGTGGACTGAAGCTTTCTTT. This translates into CASSPGWTEAFF.

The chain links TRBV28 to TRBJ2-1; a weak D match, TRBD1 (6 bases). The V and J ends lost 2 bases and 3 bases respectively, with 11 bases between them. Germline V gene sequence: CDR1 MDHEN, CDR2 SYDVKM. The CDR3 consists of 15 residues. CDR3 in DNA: TGTGCCAGCAGTTTAATTACAGGGAACTACAATGAGCAGTTCTTC. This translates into CASSLITGNYNEQFF.

The CDR3: CASSVAEGGTYEQYF. The CDR3, as DNA: TGTGCCAGCAGCGTAGCGGAGGGAGGGACCTACGAGCAGTACTTC. The chain uses TRBV9 and TRBJ2-7; 7 positions match TRBD2. Germline CDR1 reads SGDLS; CDR2 reads YYNGEE. Trimming at V came to 0 bases and at J to 2 bases, leaving 5 bases not matched to a gene. The CDR3 consists of 15 residues.

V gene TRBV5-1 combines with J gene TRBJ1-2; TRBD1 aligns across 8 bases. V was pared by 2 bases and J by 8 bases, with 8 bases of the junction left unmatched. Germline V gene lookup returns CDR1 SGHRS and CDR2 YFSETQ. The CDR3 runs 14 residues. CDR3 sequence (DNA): TGCGCCAGCAGCTTCTCTGGACAGGGTCGGGGCTACACCTTC. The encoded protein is CASSFSGQGRGYTF.